The clone carrying this T cell receptor beta chain was seen many times. This sample is part of a study of T cells in Graves' hyperthyroidism and ophthalmopathy. Overall study: Sampling of peripheral blood happened at initial diagnosis, prior to any treatment.

Trimming cost V 7 bases and J 1 base, with 10 bases left between them. The CDR3 contains 13 residues. The V gene's germline CDR1 is SNHLY and CDR2 FYNNEI. RNA transcripts gave rise to amplified TCR beta CDR3 regions. First-round RT-PCR of the TCR CDR3 relied on the HTBI primer set. TCRdb reprocessed the multiplex PCR reads with MiXCR, giving one entry per CDR3 protein. Of roughly 740,000 distinct CDR3 sequences detected, approximately 16% appear once; the ten largest clones hold roughly 8%. Exclusion criteria comprised uncontrolled infection, other autoimmune disease, pregnancy or lactation. The sequencing input was blood. The chain recombines TRBV2 with TRBJ1-1; a possible D gene is TRBD1 (5 bases). The receptor comes from a man in his late teens or twenties with Graves' hyperthyroidism. CDR3 bases: TGTGCCAGCACTGACAGTAAGAACACTGAAGCTTTCTTT. Encoded protein: CASTDSKNTEAFF.